This T cell receptor (beta chain) emerged from a study of T cells in Graves' hyperthyroidism and ophthalmopathy. What was amplified from RNA transcripts were TCR beta CDR3 regions. In the first-round RT-PCR of the TCR CDR3, the HTBI primer set was used. TCRdb reprocessed the multiplex PCR reads with MiXCR, giving one entry per CDR3 protein. The sample has approximately 530,000 distinct CDR3 sequences, 15% to 20% seen once. Trimming removed 3 bases from V and 0 bases from J, with 18 bases in between. In germline, CDR1 is MGHRA, CDR2 YSYEKL. This CDR3 is built from 18 residues. Sequences were obtained from blood. The TCR sequence derives from a man in his forties or fifties with Graves' ophthalmopathy. The chain employs TRBV4-1 and TRBJ1-3, with D hard to call. CDR3 coding DNA: TGCGCCAGCAGCCAGGGATATATCGGGGTAAACTCTGGAAACACCATATATTTT. It translates to CASSQGYIGVNSGNTIYF.